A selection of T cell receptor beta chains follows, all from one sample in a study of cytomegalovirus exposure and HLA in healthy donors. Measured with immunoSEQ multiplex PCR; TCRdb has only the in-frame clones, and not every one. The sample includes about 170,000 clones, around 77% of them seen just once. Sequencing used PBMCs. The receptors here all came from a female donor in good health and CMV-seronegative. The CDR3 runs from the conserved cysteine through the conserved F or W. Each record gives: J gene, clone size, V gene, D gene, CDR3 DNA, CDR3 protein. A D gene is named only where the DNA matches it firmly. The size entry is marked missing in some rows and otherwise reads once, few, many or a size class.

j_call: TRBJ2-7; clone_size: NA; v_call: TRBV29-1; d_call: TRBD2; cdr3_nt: TGCAGCGCCGGGGAGGGGGAGCAGTACTTC; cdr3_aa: CSAGEGEQYF
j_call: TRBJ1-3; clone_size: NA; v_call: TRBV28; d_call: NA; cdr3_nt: TGTGCCAGCAGTGACGACGGAGGAAGCACCATATATTTT; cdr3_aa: CASSDDGGSTIYF
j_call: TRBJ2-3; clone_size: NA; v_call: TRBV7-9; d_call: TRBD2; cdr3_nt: TGTGCCAGCAGCTACACGCGGGGGGGCTTCGCAGATACGCAGTATTTT; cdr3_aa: CASSYTRGGFADTQYF
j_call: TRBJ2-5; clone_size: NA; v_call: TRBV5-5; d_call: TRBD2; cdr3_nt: TGTGCCAGCAGCCTATCCGGGACTAGCGGAATGGGGTACCAAGAGACCCAGTACTTC; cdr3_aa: CASSLSGTSGMGYQETQYF
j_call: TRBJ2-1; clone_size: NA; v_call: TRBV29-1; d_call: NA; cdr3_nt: TGCAGCGTTCTCACTAGCATTAATGAGCAGTTCTTC; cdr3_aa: CSVLTSINEQFF
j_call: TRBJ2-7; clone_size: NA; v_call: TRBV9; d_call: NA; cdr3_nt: TGTGCCAGCAGCGTAGGGCTGACTAGGGCCACCTACGAGCAGTACTTC; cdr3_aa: CASSVGLTRATYEQYF
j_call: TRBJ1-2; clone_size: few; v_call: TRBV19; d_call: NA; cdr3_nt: TGTGCCAGTAGGGCAGGGGCAGACTATGGCTACACCTTC; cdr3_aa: CASRAGADYGYTF
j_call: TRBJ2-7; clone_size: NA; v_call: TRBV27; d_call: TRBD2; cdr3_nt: TGTGCCAGCAGTTTATCGACGGGACTAGCGTACGAGCAGTACTTC; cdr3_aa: CASSLSTGLAYEQYF
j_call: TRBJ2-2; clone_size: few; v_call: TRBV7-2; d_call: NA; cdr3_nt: TGTGCCAGCAGCCCCCGGAGAGGGAACACCGGGGAGCTGTTTTTT; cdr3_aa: CASSPRRGNTGELFF
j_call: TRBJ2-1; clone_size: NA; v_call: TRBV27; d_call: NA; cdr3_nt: TGTGCCAGCAGTTTGGAGGGCTACAATGAGCAGTTCTTC; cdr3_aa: CASSLEGYNEQFF
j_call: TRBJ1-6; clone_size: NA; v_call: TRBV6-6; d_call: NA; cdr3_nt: TGTGCCAGCAGTTACTCAGGGGCAGATAATTCACCCCTCCACTTT; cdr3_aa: CASSYSGADNSPLHF
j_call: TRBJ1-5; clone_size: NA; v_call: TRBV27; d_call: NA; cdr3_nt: TGTGCCAGCAGTCCGTCCGGGGGCAATCAGCCCCAGCATTTT; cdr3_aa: CASSPSGGNQPQHF
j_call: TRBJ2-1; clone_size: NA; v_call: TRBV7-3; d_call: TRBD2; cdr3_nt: TGTGCCAGCAGCTTAAATGAATTAGCGGGAGCCTCCTACAATGAGCAGTTCTTC; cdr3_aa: CASSLNELAGASYNEQFF
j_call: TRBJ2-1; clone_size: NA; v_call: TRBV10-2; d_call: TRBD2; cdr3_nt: TGCGCCAGCAGTGAGTCAGTAACGGGAGGGTCGAGCTCCTACAATGAGCAGTTCTTC; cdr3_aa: CASSESVTGGSSSYNEQFF
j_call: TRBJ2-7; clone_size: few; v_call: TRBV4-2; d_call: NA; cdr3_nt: TGTGCCAGCAGCGATAGCGGTTCCTACGAGCAGTACTTC; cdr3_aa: CASSDSGSYEQYF
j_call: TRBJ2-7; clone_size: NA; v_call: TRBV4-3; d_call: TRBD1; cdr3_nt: TGCGCCAGCAGCCAAAGGACAGGAAGGGAGCAGTACTTC; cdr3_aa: CASSQRTGREQYF
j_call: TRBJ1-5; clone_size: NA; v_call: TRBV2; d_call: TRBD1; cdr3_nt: TGTGCCAGCAGGCAGGGGGCTAGCAATCAGCCCCAGCATTTT; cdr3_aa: CASRQGASNQPQHF
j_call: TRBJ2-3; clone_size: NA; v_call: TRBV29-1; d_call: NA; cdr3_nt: TGCAGCGTTGAAGATTCGCAATATAGCGGAGGGGCAGAAGATACGCAGTATTTT; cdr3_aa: CSVEDSQYSGGAEDTQYF
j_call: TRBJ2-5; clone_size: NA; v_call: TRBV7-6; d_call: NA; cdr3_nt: TGTGCCAGCAGCTTAGGAGACCAAGAGACCCAGTACTTC; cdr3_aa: CASSLGDQETQYF
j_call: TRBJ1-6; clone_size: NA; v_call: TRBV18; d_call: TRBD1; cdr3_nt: TGTGCCAGCTCACCACAGGGGGCGTATAATTCACCCCTCCACTTT; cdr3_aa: CASSPQGAYNSPLHF
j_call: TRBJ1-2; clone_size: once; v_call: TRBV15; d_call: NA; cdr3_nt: TGTGCCACCAGCAGAGATGCGGCCACTTTCTATGGCTACACCTTC; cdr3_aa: CATSRDAATFYGYTF
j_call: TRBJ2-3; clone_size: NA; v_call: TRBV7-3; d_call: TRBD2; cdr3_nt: TGTGCCAGCAGCCATCGGACCTTACTAGCGGGAGGCACAGATACGCAGTATTTT; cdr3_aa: CASSHRTLLAGGTDTQYF
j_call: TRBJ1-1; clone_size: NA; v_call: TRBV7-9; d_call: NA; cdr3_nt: TGTGCCACCGAACCCGTCACTTGGAACACTGAAGCTTTCTTT; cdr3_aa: CATEPVTWNTEAFF
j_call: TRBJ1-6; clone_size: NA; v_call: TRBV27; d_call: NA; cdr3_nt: TGTGCCAGCAGACCCTCCCCGAGAGATTCACCCCTCCACTTT; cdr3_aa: CASRPSPRDSPLHF
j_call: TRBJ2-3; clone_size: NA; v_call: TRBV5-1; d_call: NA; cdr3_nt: TGCGCCAGCAGCTTGGTGACTTCCACAGATACGCAGTATTTT; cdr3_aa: CASSLVTSTDTQYF
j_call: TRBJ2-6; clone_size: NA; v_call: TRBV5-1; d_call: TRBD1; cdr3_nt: TGCGCCAGCAGCCGCACAGGGGACGGGGCCAACGTCCTGACTTTC; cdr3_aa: CASSRTGDGANVLTF